This passage covers 5 T cell receptor beta chains from one sample sequenced in a study of blood T cell repertoires in COVID-19. Repertoires were generated with immunoSEQ multiplex PCR, while TCRdb's copy carries only in-frame clones and drops some. The sample comprises more than 300,000 clones, around 90% of which are singletons, and more than 0.95% rests with the top ten. The sequencing sample was made of PBMCs or T cells enriched from blood (not recorded which). The receptors were gathered from a young woman who had recovered from COVID-19.

The chain combines TRBV30 with TRBJ1-2; D unresolved. The length of the CDR3 is 13 residues. CDR1 and CDR2 from the germline V gene are GTSNPN and SVGIG (reference sequence). The V end was cut by 1 base, the J end by 7 bases, with 13 bases between. DNA for the CDR3: TGTGCCTGGAGTGAAGGCGGGCTGGGTGGCTACACCTTC. Translating gives CAWSEGGLGGYTF.

This clone was recorded once. The V and J genes are TRBV2 and TRBJ2-1, with 7 bases aligning to TRBD1. CDR3 size: 14 residues. Trimming took 5 bases from V and 2 from J; bases not matched to a gene: 3. In germline, CDR1 is SNHLY, CDR2 FYNNEI. CDR3 residues: CASSYRGPYNEQFF. In DNA form, the CDR3 reads TGTGCCAGCAGTTACAGGGGACCCTACAATGAGCAGTTCTTC.

This chain links TRBV4-1 with TRBJ1-1; D perhaps matches TRBD1 (6 bases). The CDR3 covers 15 residues. V lost 5 bases and J 0 bases, leaving 13 bases between the germline ends. The V gene's germline CDR1 is MGHRA and CDR2 YSYEKL. The CDR3 reads CASSSTNRVNTEAFF. The CDR3 coding sequence is TGCGCCAGCAGCTCGACGAACAGGGTGAACACTGAAGCTTTCTTT.

In its sample, this clone was seen a few times. V gene TRBV18 combines with J gene TRBJ1-2, with TRBD1 matching 11 bases. This CDR3 has 14 amino acids. Trimming at V came to 2 bases and at J to 7 bases, leaving 3 bases not matched to a gene. Germline CDR1 is KGHSH and CDR2 is LQKENI. The CDR3 region is CASSPTGTGGGYTF. CDR3 bases: TGTGCCAGCTCACCAACCGGGACAGGGGGTGGCTACACCTTC.

The CDR3 is CASSLGTGGTGELFF. Here the CDR3 DNA reads TGTGCCAGCTCTTTGGGGACAGGGGGCACCGGGGAGCTGTTTTTT. The V and J genes are TRBV25-1 and TRBJ2-2, with 11 bases fitting TRBD1. Looked up from germline, CDR1 is MGHDK and CDR2 is SYGVNS. This CDR3 region has 15 residues. V shed 8 bases, J shed 4 bases, and the junction held 6 bases outside the gene matches. The full variable domain, completed using reference TRBV25-1 and TRBJ2-2, is EADIYQTPRYLVIGTGKKITLECSQTMGHDKMYWYQQDPGMELHLIHYSYGVNSTEKGDLSSESTVSRIRTEHFPLTLESARPSHTSQYLCASSLGTGGTGELFFGEGSRLTVL.